Below, 3 T cell receptor beta chains from the same sample are listed, as sequenced in a study of siplizumab effects on memory and regulatory T cells. TCRdb keeps only in-frame clones here, not all; method: immunoSEQ multiplex PCR. Of some 100,000 clones listed, 96% are singletons. The sequenced sample was naive CD4+ T cells sorted from blood. These receptors were collected from a human donor in good health.

J is TRBJ1-2 and V is TRBV11-3, with D perhaps TRBD1 (5 bases). The V end was cut by 7 bases, the J end by 8 bases, with 17 bases between. CDR3 length: 13 amino acids. Germline CDR1 SGHNT, CDR2 YENEEA. The CDR3 nucleotides read TGTGCCAGCACCCGTCAGCTGGGACTGGGCTACACCTTC. This gives the protein CASTRQLGLGYTF.

V and J are TRBV19 and TRBJ1-2, with D unresolved. The germline V gene has CDR1 LNHDA and CDR2 SQIVND (reference sequence). There are 15 residues in the CDR3. Trimming pared 0 bases from V and 1 base from J, leaving 9 bases between. CDR3 residues: CASSIDRRHNYGYTF. As DNA, the CDR3 is TGTGCCAGTAGTATAGATCGGAGGCATAACTATGGCTACACCTTC. Together with reference TRBV19 and TRBJ1-2, the CDR3 gives the full variable domain: DGGITQSPKYLFRKEGQNVTLSCEQNLNHDAMYWYRQDPGQGLRLIYYSQIVNDFQKGDIAEGYSVSREKKESFPLTVTSAQKNPTAFYLCASSIDRRHNYGYTFGSGTRLTVV.

V and J are TRBV6-1 and TRBJ1-1; 8 bases are a match to TRBD1. V shed 5 bases and J 4 bases; nucleotides not matched to a gene: 6. The CDR3 is 14 residues long. CDR1 is MNHNS and CDR2 is SASEGT in the germline V gene. CDR3 loop: CASSFDRGPTEAFF. DNA of the CDR3: TGTGCCAGCAGTTTCGACAGGGGACCCACTGAAGCTTTCTTT.